This T cell receptor (beta chain) was profiled in a study of T cell repertoires in cytomegalovirus infection. Study in general: Through public TCR beta signatures, both CMV infection and matching HLA type were indicated. Whole-study results and caveats: HLA-C-restricted, CMV-specific TCR beta clonotypes were dominant ex vivo.

TCRdb redid the calling of the reads with MiXCR, one entry per CDR3 protein. The sample contains around 550,000 distinct CDR3 sequences, about 25% of which appear only once. CDR1 and CDR2 (germline): LNHDA, SQIVND (reference sequence). Trimming pared 1 base from V and 7 bases from J, leaving 4 bases between. The CDR3 has 12 residues. This clonotype has more than one count but fewer than ten. Its antigen is currently unknown. The origin of this receptor is a human donor in good health (CMV status not recorded). Some clones in this sample may be carry-over from other donors' samples. This sequence joins TRBV19 and TRBJ2-2; no clear D. Sequences were obtained from PBMCs. CDR3 sequence (DNA): TGTGCCAGTAGTATAGGAGGCGGGGAGCTGTTTTTT. This translates into CASSIGGGELFF.